This TCR beta chain emerged from a study of cytomegalovirus exposure and HLA in healthy donors. The study, taken as a whole, reports: Associated with HLA alleles at 0.05 false discovery rate in a later analysis were approximately 17,000 TCR beta sequences.

In the PCR, 60 Vbeta and 13 Jbeta primers were used. Clones were read by immunoSEQ multiplex PCR, and TCRdb kept only the in-frame ones, dropping some. The sample consists of about 140,000 clones, more than 75% of them appearing once. In regard to this clone: Antigen specificity is unknown.

This TCR was recovered from a man in his forties in good health and CMV-seronegative. Sequenced material: PBMCs.

CDR3 DNA: TGTGCCAGCTCACCTCTAGGGGGCTCGAACACTGAAGCTTTCTTT. Translating it yields CASSPLGGSNTEAFF. The gene calls are TRBV18 and TRBJ1-1; 7 bases match TRBD1. The CDR3 is 15 amino acids. Germline V gives CDR1 KGHSH, CDR2 LQKENI. The trim removed 3 bases at V and 1 base at J, leaving 5 bases unmatched.